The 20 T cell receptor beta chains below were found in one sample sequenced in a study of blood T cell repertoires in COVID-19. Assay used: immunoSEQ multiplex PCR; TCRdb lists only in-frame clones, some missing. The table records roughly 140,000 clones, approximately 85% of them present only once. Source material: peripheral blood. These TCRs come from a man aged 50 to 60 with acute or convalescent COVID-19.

The CDR3 loop is CASSMTGRETQYF. CDR3 nucleotide sequence: TGTGCCAGCAGCATGACAGGGCGGGAGACCCAGTACTTC. This sequence joins TRBV3-1 (or the pseudogene TRBV3-2) and TRBJ2-5; 7 positions agree with TRBD1. V gave up 5 bases and J gave up 5 bases; unmatched junction bases: 5. Germline-derived CDR1 and CDR2 are LGHDT and YNNKEL (reference sequence). The CDR3 length is 13 residues.

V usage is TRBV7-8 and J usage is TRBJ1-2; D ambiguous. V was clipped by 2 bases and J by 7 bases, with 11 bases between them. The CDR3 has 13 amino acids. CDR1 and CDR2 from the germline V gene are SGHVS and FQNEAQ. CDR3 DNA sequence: TGTGCCAGCAGCTTAATGATGTATAGTGGCTACACCTTC. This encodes CASSLMMYSGYTF. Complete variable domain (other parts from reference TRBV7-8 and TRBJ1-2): GAGVSQSPRYKVAKRGQDVALRCDPISGHVSLFWYQQALGQGPEFLTYFQNEAQLDKSGLPSDRFFAERPEGSVSTLKIQRTQQEDSAVYLCASSLMMYSGYTFGSGTRLTVV.

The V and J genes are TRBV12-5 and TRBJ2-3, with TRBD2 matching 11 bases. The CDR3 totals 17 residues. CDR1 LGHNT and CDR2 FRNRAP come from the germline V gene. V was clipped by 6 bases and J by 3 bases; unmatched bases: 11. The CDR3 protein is CASGQPRTSGSTDTQYF. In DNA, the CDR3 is TGTGCTAGTGGCCAACCCAGAACTAGCGGGAGTACAGATACGCAGTATTTT.

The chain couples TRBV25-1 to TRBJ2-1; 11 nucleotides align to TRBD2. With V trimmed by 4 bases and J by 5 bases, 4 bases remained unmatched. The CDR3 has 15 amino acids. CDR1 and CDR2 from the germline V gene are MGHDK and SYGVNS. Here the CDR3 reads CASSVISGRDNEQFF. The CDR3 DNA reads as TGTGCCAGCAGTGTTATTAGCGGGAGGGACAATGAGCAGTTCTTC.

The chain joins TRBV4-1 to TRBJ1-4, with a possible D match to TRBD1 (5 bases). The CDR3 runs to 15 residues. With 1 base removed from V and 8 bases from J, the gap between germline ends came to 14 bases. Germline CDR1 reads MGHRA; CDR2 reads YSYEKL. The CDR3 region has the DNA TGCGCCAGCAGCCAAGCCAACCAGGGTGAGGAAAAACTGTTTTTT. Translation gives CASSQANQGEEKLFF.

CDR3 DNA sequence: TGTGCCAGCAGCCCGACGGGACACACGAACACTGAAGCTTTCTTT. This sequence encodes CASSPTGHTNTEAFF. The rearrangement links TRBV9 to TRBJ1-1; D might be TRBD1 (6 bases). The germline V gene encodes CDR1 SGDLS and CDR2 YYNGEE. Trimming removed 4 bases from V and 1 base from J, with 14 bases in between. The CDR3 is 15 residues long.

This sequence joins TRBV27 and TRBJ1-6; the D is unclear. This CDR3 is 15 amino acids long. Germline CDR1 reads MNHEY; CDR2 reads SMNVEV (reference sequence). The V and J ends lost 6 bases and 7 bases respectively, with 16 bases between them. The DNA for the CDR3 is TGTGCCAGCAGGGTTGTCGGTCTGAGAAATTCACCCCTCCACTTT. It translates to CASRVVGLRNSPLHF.

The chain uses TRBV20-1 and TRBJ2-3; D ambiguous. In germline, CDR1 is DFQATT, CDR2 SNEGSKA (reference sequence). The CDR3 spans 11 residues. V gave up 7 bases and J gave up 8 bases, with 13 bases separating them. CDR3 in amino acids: CSVYPIGTQYF. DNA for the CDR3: TGCAGTGTTTACCCTATCGGTACGCAGTATTTT.

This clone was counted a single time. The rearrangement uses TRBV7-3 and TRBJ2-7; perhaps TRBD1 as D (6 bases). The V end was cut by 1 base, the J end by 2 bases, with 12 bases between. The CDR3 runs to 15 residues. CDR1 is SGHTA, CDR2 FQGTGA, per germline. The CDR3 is CASSLSGQYPYEQYF. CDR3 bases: TGTGCCAGCAGCTTAAGTGGACAGTACCCCTACGAGCAGTACTTC.

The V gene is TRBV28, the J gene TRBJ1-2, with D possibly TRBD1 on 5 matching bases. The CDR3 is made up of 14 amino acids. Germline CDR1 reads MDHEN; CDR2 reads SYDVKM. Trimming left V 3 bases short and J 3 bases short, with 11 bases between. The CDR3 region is CASSFRDSYYGYTF. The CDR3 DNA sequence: TGTGCCAGCAGTTTCAGGGATTCTTACTATGGCTACACCTTC.

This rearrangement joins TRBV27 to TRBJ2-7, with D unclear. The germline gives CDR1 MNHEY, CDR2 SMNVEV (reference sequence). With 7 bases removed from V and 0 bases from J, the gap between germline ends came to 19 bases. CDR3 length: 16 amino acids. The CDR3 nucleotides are TGTGCCAGCACCCCCGGCCCCTCTTGGAGCTCCTACGAGCAGTACTTC. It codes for CASTPGPSWSSYEQYF.

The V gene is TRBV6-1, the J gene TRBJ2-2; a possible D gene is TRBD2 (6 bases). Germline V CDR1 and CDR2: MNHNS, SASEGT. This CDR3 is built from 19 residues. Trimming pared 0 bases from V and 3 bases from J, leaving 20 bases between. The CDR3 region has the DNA TGTGCCAGCAGTGAAGCGCTCAGGAGGGCCGGGTTATACACCGGGGAGCTGTTTTTT. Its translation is CASSEALRRAGLYTGELFF.

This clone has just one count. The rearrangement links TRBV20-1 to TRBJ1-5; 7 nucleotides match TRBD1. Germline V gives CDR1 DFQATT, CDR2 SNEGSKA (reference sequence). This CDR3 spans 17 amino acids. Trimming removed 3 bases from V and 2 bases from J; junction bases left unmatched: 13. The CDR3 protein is CSASGPGSQGGNQPQHF. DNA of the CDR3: TGCAGTGCTAGTGGCCCGGGCTCCCAGGGGGGCAATCAGCCCCAGCATTTT.

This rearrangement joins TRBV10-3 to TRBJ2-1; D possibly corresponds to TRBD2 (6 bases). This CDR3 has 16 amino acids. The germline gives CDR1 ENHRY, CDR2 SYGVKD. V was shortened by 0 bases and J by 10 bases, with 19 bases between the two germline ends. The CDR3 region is CAISESRSGVSNEQFF. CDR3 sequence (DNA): TGTGCCATCAGTGAGTCACGGTCGGGAGTGTCAAACGAGCAGTTCTTC.

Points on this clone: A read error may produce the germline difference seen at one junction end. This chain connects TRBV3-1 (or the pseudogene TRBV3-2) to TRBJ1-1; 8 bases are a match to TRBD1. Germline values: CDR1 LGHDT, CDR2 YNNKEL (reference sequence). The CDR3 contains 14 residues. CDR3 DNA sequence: TGTGCCAGCACCCAAGGATCAGGGGGCCGAGGAGCTTTCTTT. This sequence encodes CASTQGSGGRGAFF.

CDR3 sequence: CASSLTGRSVNEQYF. The CDR3, as DNA: TGTGCCAGCAGCCTGACAGGGAGGTCGGTCAACGAGCAGTACTTC. The chain has TRBV5-4 and TRBJ2-7, with D perhaps matching TRBD1 (7 bases). CDR1 and CDR2 from the germline V gene are SGHNT and YYREEE (reference sequence). The CDR3 contains 15 residues. Deletions cut 4 bases from V and 5 bases from J, with 19 bases between.

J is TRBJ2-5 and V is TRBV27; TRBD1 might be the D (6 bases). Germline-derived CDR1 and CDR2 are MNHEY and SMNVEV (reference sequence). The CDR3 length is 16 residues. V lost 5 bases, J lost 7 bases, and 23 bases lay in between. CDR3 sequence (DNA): TGTGCCAGCAGTCCTACCCGACCCACAGGGAAGGGGACCCAGTACTTC. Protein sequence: CASSPTRPTGKGTQYF.

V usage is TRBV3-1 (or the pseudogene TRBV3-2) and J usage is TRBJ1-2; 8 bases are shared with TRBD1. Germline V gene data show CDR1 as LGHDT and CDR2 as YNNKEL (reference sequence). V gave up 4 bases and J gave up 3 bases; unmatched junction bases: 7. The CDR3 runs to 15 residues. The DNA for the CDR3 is TGTGCCAGCAGCCCCAGGACAGGGTTGGACTATGGCTACACCTTC. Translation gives CASSPRTGLDYGYTF.

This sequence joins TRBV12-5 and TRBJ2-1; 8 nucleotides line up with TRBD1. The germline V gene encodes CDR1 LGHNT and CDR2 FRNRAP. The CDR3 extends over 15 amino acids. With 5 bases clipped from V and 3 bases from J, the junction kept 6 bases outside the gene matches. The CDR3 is CASGRPDRDYNEQFF. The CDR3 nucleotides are TGTGCTAGTGGTCGCCCGGACAGGGACTACAATGAGCAGTTCTTC.

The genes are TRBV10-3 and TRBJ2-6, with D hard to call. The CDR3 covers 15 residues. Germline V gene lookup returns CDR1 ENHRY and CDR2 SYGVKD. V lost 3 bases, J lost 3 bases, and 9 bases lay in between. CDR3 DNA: TGTGCCATCAGTGAAGGAGTACATGGGGCCAACGTCCTGACTTTC. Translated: CAISEGVHGANVLTF.